This paragraph covers one T cell receptor beta chain sequence. The antigen is not known. Those with chemo-refractory metastatic non-small-cell lung cancer were treated with focal radiation combined with CTLA-4 blockade using ipilimumab. These data are taken from a study of radiotherapy plus CTLA-4 blockade in lung cancer. For the study at large: Of all patients, about 17% responded objectively and approximately 29% showed disease control.

Sequenced by immunoSEQ multiplex PCR; TCRdb stores in-frame clones only, minus some. The sample shows about 36,000 clones, 75% to 90% of them seen only once. Study-level points and caveats: There was expansion of tumor-derived TCR clones in blood after radiotherapy plus ipilimumab. Per reports, early blood T cell clone dynamics, plus interferon-beta, forecast response most strongly.

Germline values: CDR1 GTSNPN, CDR2 SVGIG (reference sequence). With 1 base clipped from V and 4 bases from J, the junction kept 7 bases outside the gene matches. CDR3 length equals 15 residues. The V and J genes are TRBV30 and TRBJ1-2; 9 nucleotides match TRBD1. This clonotype was obtained from a human donor with non-small cell lung cancer who had stable disease on radiotherapy plus ipilimumab. The material was peripheral blood, obtained from a patient treated with radiotherapy plus ipilimumab. The DNA for the CDR3 is TGTGCCTGGAGTGAAGACCACAGGGGGCCCTATGGCTACACCTTC. Translated: CAWSEDHRGPYGYTF.